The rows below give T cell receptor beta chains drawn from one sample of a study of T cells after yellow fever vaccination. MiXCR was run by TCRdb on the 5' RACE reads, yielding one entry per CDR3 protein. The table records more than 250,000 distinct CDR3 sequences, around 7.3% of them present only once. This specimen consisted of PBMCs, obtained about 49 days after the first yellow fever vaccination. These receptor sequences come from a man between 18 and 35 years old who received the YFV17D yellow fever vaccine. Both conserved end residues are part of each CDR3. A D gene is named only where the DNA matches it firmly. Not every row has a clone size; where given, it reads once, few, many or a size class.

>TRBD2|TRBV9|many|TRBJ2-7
CASSAPLGGGRTEQYF
TGTGCCAGCAGCGCTCCCCTAGGCGGGGGGCGCACCGAGCAGTACTTC
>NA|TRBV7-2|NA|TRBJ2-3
CAGARGAEDTQYF
TGTGCCGGTGCGAGGGGGGCGGAAGATACGCAGTATTTT
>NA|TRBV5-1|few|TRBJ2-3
CASSPRGGETTDTQYF
TGCGCCAGCAGCCCACGGGGAGGCGAAACTACAGATACGCAGTATTTT
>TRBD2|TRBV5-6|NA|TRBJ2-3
CASSSVTAGGNTDTQYF
TGTGCCAGCAGTTCCGTCACAGCGGGGGGCAACACAGATACGCAGTATTTT
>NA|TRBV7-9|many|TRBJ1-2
CASSLAGPYGYTF
TGTGCCAGCAGCTTGGCAGGCCCTTATGGCTACACCTTC
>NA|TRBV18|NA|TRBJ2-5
CASSPPSLAGETQYF
TGTGCCAGCTCACCACCGAGTCTAGCAGGAGAGACCCAGTACTTC
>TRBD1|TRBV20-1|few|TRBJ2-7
CSAGPGQGAYEQYF
TGCAGTGCTGGGCCGGGACAGGGGGCCTACGAGCAGTACTTC
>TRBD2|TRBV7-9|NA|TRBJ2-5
CASSSRLAGVQETQYF
TGTGCCAGCAGCTCTAGACTAGCGGGGGTCCAAGAGACCCAGTACTTC
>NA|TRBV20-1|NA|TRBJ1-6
CSAATHRVAPLHF
TGCAGTGCCGCAACCCACAGAGTCGCACCCCTCCACTTT
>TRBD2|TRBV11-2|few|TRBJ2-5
CASSRTSGGAWGETQYF
TGTGCCAGCAGCAGGACTAGCGGGGGGGCTTGGGGAGAGACCCAGTACTTC
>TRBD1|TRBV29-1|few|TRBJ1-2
CSVAGQGLYGYTF
TGCAGCGTGGCGGGACAGGGACTATATGGCTACACCTTC
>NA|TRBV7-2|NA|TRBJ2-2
CASSQWDLTGELFF
TGTGCCAGCAGCCAATGGGACCTAACCGGGGAGCTGTTTTTT
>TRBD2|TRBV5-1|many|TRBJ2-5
CASSFGTSGGSETQYF
TGCGCCAGCAGCTTTGGGACTAGCGGGGGATCAGAGACCCAGTACTTC
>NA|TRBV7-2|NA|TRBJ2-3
CASSQRTTADTQYF
TGTGCCAGCAGCCAACGGACCACCGCAGATACGCAGTATTTT
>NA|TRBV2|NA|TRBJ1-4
CASSKREENEKLFF
TGTGCCAGCAGTAAGAGGGAAGAGAATGAAAAACTGTTTTTT
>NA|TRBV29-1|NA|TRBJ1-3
CSHRGAGDTIYF
TGCAGCCATAGGGGGGCCGGGGACACCATATATTTT
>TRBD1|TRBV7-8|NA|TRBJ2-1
CASSSRTGGRVTEQFF
TGTGCCAGCAGCTCCAGGACAGGGGGGAGGGTCACTGAGCAGTTCTTC
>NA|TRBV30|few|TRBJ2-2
CAWSVPTPSGQGRYGELFF
TGTGCCTGGAGTGTACCCACCCCGTCGGGGCAGGGAAGATACGGGGAGCTGTTTTTT
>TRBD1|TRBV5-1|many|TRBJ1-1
CASSWTGATNTEAFF
TGCGCCAGCAGCTGGACAGGGGCCACGAACACTGAAGCTTTCTTT
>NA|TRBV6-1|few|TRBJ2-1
CASRPRAEYNEQFF
TGTGCCAGCAGACCACGGGCGGAGTACAATGAGCAGTTCTTC
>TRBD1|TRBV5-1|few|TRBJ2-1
CASSFGTGEHEQFF
TGCGCCAGCAGCTTCGGGACAGGGGAGCATGAGCAGTTCTTC
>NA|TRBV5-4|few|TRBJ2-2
CASSLGSLTNTGELFF
TGTGCCAGCAGCTTGGGGTCCCTTACGAACACCGGGGAGCTGTTTTTT
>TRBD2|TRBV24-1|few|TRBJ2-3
CATSDHRGRTSGDTDTQYF
TGTGCCACCAGTGACCATAGAGGGAGGACTAGCGGGGACACAGATACGCAGTATTTT
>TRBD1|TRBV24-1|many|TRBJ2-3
CATSDTRGPGTDTQYF
TGTGCCACCAGTGACACCAGGGGGCCAGGCACAGATACGCAGTATTTT
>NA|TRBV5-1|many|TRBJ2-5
CASSLAGGSFIETQYF
TGCGCCAGCAGCTTGGCCGGTGGTAGTTTTATTGAGACCCAGTACTTC
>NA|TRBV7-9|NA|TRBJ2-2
CAEQTSVTGELFF
TGTGCCGAGCAGACGAGCGTCACCGGGGAGCTGTTTTTT
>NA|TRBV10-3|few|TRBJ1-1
CAISERGAGAFF
TGTGCCATCAGTGAAAGGGGGGCTGGGGCTTTCTTT
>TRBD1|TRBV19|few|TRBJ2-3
CASSQGAQDTQYF
TGTGCCAGTAGTCAGGGGGCACAAGATACGCAGTATTTT
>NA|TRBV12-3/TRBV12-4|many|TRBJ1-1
CASTGMDTEAFF
TGTGCCAGCACAGGGATGGACACTGAAGCTTTCTTT
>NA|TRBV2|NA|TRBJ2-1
CASTRGEQFF
TGTGCCAGCACTCGGGGTGAGCAGTTCTTC
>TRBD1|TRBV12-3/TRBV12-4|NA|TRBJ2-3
CASRPGGSAADTQYF
TGTGCCAGCAGGCCAGGGGGTTCAGCGGCAGATACGCAGTATTTT